A selection of T cell receptor beta chains follows, all from one sample in a study of blood T cells in healthy people across ages. TCRdb analysed the 5' RACE reads with MiXCR anew, one entry per CDR3 protein. The sample shows approximately 2,000,000 distinct CDR3 sequences, around 40% of them seen only once. The sequenced material came from blood. The receptors derive from a human donor in good health. Each CDR3 is given without its conserved first and last residue.

V gene: TRBV6-2/TRBV6-3; CDR3 protein: ASSYSRASSYEQY
V gene: TRBV7-9; CDR3 protein: ASSPPSGKNIQY
V gene: TRBV4-2; CDR3 protein: ASSLPAGGDYNEQF
V gene: TRBV20-1; CDR3 protein: SARVAGEQH
V gene: TRBV27; CDR3 protein: AGSLGTGVSPLH
V gene: TRBV10-3; CDR3 protein: AIQAHNDRNEQF
V gene: TRBV4-1; CDR3 protein: ASSPGYSNQPQH
V gene: TRBV4-1; CDR3 protein: ASSRDIGGTQY
V gene: TRBV5-6; CDR3 protein: ASSFSQRGWNEQF
V gene: TRBV11-2; CDR3 protein: ASSLTGGGLTYNEQY
V gene: TRBV6-6; CDR3 protein: ASSYVMDRAYEQY
V gene: TRBV7-9; CDR3 protein: ASSDPGQVSYEQY
V gene: TRBV12-3/TRBV12-4; CDR3 protein: ASSLFRIGGYT
V gene: TRBV15; CDR3 protein: ATKYQETQY
V gene: TRBV4-2; CDR3 protein: ASSQGDRFYEQY
V gene: TRBV7-6; CDR3 protein: ASSLVSGAYNEQY
V gene: TRBV4-1; CDR3 protein: ASSQTHTMNTEAF
V gene: TRBV6-2/TRBV6-3; CDR3 protein: ASRGGQGPGEAF
V gene: TRBV6-2/TRBV6-3; CDR3 protein: ASSSPGQLPNYGYT
V gene: TRBV3-1; CDR3 protein: ASSQDDRESYNYGYT
V gene: TRBV5-5; CDR3 protein: ASSLANIQETQY
V gene: TRBV7-2; CDR3 protein: ASSWAGTQGEKLF
V gene: TRBV20-1; CDR3 protein: SAISGLTDTQY
V gene: TRBV20-1; CDR3 protein: SSPGTSSYNEQF
V gene: TRBV5-1; CDR3 protein: ASSVTGVVDEQY
V gene: TRBV7-3; CDR3 protein: ASSLTYQFSYNEQF
V gene: TRBV11-2; CDR3 protein: ASSSLGGGTDTQY
V gene: TRBV7-2; CDR3 protein: ASSLRQTYGYT
V gene: TRBV6-1; CDR3 protein: ASSEDGTGGSPLH
V gene: TRBV20-1; CDR3 protein: SARGPGLGPYNEQF
V gene: TRBV12-3/TRBV12-4; CDR3 protein: ASSLGRGSYT
V gene: TRBV12-3/TRBV12-4; CDR3 protein: ASSLVKPGETQY
V gene: TRBV20-1; CDR3 protein: SARDGEGQGAYEQY
V gene: TRBV7-6; CDR3 protein: ASSLEAGLDEQY
V gene: TRBV6-1; CDR3 protein: ASSEILDGFATNEKLF
V gene: TRBV12-5; CDR3 protein: ASAWTSGYNEQF
V gene: TRBV2; CDR3 protein: ASTASPGDGIQY
V gene: TRBV7-2; CDR3 protein: ASSITKGRDTQY
V gene: TRBV24-1; CDR3 protein: ATSITGQTPAGYT
V gene: TRBV12-3/TRBV12-4; CDR3 protein: ASSLMTGSQETQY
V gene: TRBV6-5; CDR3 protein: ASSYSILSRNSPLH
V gene: TRBV27; CDR3 protein: ASSIQTGWSTGELF
V gene: TRBV7-9; CDR3 protein: ASSPFAEGAEAF
V gene: TRBV6-6; CDR3 protein: ASSYGQSLSSYEQY
V gene: TRBV6-2/TRBV6-3; CDR3 protein: ASSFWDRAAF